Following are 11 T cell receptor beta chains from one sample sequenced in a study of T cell repertoires in cytomegalovirus infection. TCRdb itself ran the reads through MiXCR, one entry per CDR3 protein. The sample includes 300,000 or so distinct CDR3 sequences, more than 20% of them seen just once. The specimen was PBMCs. These receptors were obtained from a human donor in good health (CMV status not recorded). Some clones in this sample may be carry-over from other donors' samples.

The rearrangement uses TRBV11-2 and TRBJ2-7, with 10 bases identical to TRBD1. This CDR3 contains 15 residues. Germline V gene data show CDR1 as SGHAT and CDR2 as FQNNGV. J lost 3 bases, V lost 5 bases, and 7 bases had no gene match. CDR3 sequence reads: CASSIGQGVFYEQYF. CDR3 nucleotides: TGTGCCAGCAGCATCGGACAGGGGGTATTCTACGAGCAGTACTTC.

The CDR3 DNA reads as TGTGCCAGCAGTCAGGGGGGGGCAGCCTACCGGTATGAGCAGTTCTTC. Translated, it gives CASSQGGAAYRYEQFF. The V and J genes are TRBV6-5 and TRBJ2-1; D might be TRBD1 or TRBD2, each matching 7 bases. With 5 bases removed from V and 8 bases from J, the gap between germline ends came to 22 bases. The CDR3 runs 16 residues. Germline CDR1 is MNHEY and CDR2 is SVGAGI.

This chain connects TRBV20-1 to TRBJ2-7; 9 bases map to TRBD2. The CDR3 sequence is 14 residues long. CDR1 DFQATT and CDR2 SNEGSKA come from the germline V gene (reference sequence). V trimming: 6 bases; J trimming: 7 bases; junction bases outside the gene matches: 13. The CDR3: CSARGAGGPREQYF. The CDR3 bases are TGCAGTGCGAGGGGAGCGGGGGGTCCGCGGGAGCAGTACTTC.

The CDR3 here is CASSSGQGRGYTF. CDR3 in DNA: TGTGCCAGCAGCTCCGGACAGGGCAGGGGCTACACCTTC. V and J are TRBV12-3 or TRBV12-4 and TRBJ1-2, with 8 bases fitting TRBD1. This CDR3 is built from 13 residues. Trimming removed 6 bases from V and 8 bases from J; junction bases left unmatched: 8.

This clonotype appeared many times. V usage is TRBV11-3 and J usage is TRBJ2-1, with D unresolved. V lost 2 bases, J lost 7 bases, and 9 bases lay in between. The length of the CDR3 is 13 residues. CDR1 is SGHNT, CDR2 YENEEA, per germline. DNA for the CDR3: TGTGCCAGCAGCTTATTCTTTGAAAATGAGCAGTTCTTC. Translated: CASSLFFENEQFF.

This chain links TRBV19 with TRBJ2-2; 7 bases match TRBD1. CDR1 LNHDA and CDR2 SQIVND come from the germline V gene (reference sequence). The V gene end was trimmed by 5 bases and the J gene end by 1 base; junction bases not matched to a gene: 4. CDR3 length equals 15 residues. CDR3 protein: CASSPHRGNTGELFF. CDR3 coding DNA: TGTGCCAGTAGTCCCCACAGGGGGAACACCGGGGAGCTGTTTTTT.

The genes are TRBV29-1 and TRBJ2-2; no firm D call. Germline V gene sequence: CDR1 SQVTM, CDR2 ANQGSEA. Trimming removed 7 bases from V and 1 base from J, with 4 bases in between. CDR3 size: 11 residues. CDR3 region: CSARNTGELFF. The CDR3 region has the DNA TGCAGCGCGCGGAACACCGGGGAGCTGTTTTTT.

Only a few counts were recorded for this clonotype. DNA for the CDR3: TGTGCCAGCAGTTCGGGAGGGACTAGCGGGGGGGCCGGGCAGTTCTTC. Translation gives CASSSGGTSGGAGQFF. The J gene is TRBJ2-1, the V gene TRBV28; TRBD2 aligns across 16 bases. Germline assignment: CDR1 MDHEN and CDR2 SYDVKM. The CDR3 runs to 16 residues. Germline trimming cut 4 bases from V and 12 bases from J; bases unmatched to any gene: 9.

The V gene is TRBV28, the J gene TRBJ2-1, with 8 bases matching TRBD2. Trimming cost V 3 bases and J 10 bases; bases outside gene matches: 11. The CDR3 consists of 15 residues. Germline-derived CDR1 and CDR2 are MDHEN and SYDVKM. The CDR3, as DNA: TGTGCCAGCAGTTTGGGAATAGCGGGATATGGGGAGCAGTTCTTC. Protein: CASSLGIAGYGEQFF.

This chain links TRBV28 with TRBJ1-2, with D uncertain. This CDR3 has 12 amino acids. Germline V gives CDR1 MDHEN, CDR2 SYDVKM. V lost 5 bases and J lost 6, with 10 bases in between. The CDR3 sequence: CASSRGIDGYTF. CDR3 coding DNA: TGTGCCAGCAGTCGGGGTATCGATGGCTACACCTTC.

This clonotype was picked up a small number of times. The V call is TRBV2, the J call TRBJ2-7, with a tentative D call TRBD1 (5 bases). Looked up from germline, CDR1 is SNHLY and CDR2 is FYNNEI. The CDR3 covers 14 residues. Trimming left V 3 bases short and J 3 bases short, with 12 bases between. CDR3 in amino acids: CASSEQGPGYEQYF. In nucleotides, the CDR3 is TGTGCCAGCAGTGAGCAGGGTCCGGGCTACGAGCAGTACTTC.